A selection of T cell receptor beta chains follows, all from one sample in a study of CD8+ T cells in alopecia areata. Measured with immunoSEQ multiplex PCR; TCRdb has only the in-frame clones, and not every one. This table has over 85,000 clones, 41% appearing once. Specimen: CD4+ T cells sorted from blood. These receptors originate from a human donor with alopecia areata. Both conserved end residues are part of each CDR3. A D gene is named only where the DNA matches it firmly. Only some rows state a clone size, as once, few, many or a class for expanded clones.

TRBJ2-2 | - | TRBD2 | TRBV6-5 | CASSYVSGGGSGELFF | TGTGCCAGCAGTTACGTGTCGGGAGGAGGTAGCGGGGAGCTGTTTTTT
TRBJ1-4 | few | - | TRBV23-1 | CASSPLGYVATNEKLFF | TGCGCCAGCAGTCCCCTTGGATACGTTGCAACTAATGAAAAACTGTTTTTT
TRBJ2-2 | - | - | TRBV6-4 | CASSGGGELFF | TGTGCCAGCAGTGGAGGCGGGGAGCTGTTTTTT
TRBJ1-5 | - | - | TRBV30 | CACSGRISNQPQHF | TGTGCCTGCTCCGGACGGATAAGCAATCAGCCCCAGCATTTT
TRBJ2-7 | few | - | TRBV7-9 | CASSIISYEQYF | TGTGCCAGCAGCATAATATCCTACGAGCAGTACTTC
TRBJ2-1 | - | TRBD1 | TRBV6-5 | CASSYSSGQGLNEQFF | TGTGCCAGCAGTTACTCTTCGGGACAGGGCCTCAATGAGCAGTTCTTC
TRBJ2-5 | few | - | TRBV23-1 | CASSQSGGYRGERPVYKETQYF | TGCGCCAGCAGTCAATCGGGAGGCTATAGGGGGGAACGACCGGTATACAAAGAGACCCAGTACTTC
TRBJ1-1 | - | - | TRBV10-3 | CAISEGQKNTEAFF | TGTGCCATCAGTGAGGGACAGAAGAACACTGAAGCTTTCTTT
TRBJ2-5 | few | - | TRBV5-1 | CASSFQETQYF | TGCGCCAGCAGCTTTCAAGAGACCCAGTACTTC
TRBJ2-1 | few | - | TRBV12-5 | CASGLDDPVYNEQFF | TGTGCTAGTGGTTTGGACGACCCGGTCTACAATGAGCAGTTCTTC
TRBJ2-3 | few | - | TRBV7-2 | CASSLIIRDTQYF | TGTGCCAGCAGCTTAATTATTCGGGATACGCAGTATTTT
TRBJ2-1 | - | - | TRBV6-1 | CASSLYEQFF | TGTGCCAGCAGCCTGTATGAGCAGTTCTTC
TRBJ2-4 | many | - | TRBV19 | CASSLRGRQNIQYF | TGTGCCAGTAGTCTACGAGGGCGGCAAAACATTCAGTACTTC
TRBJ1-2 | - | TRBD1 | TRBV6-5 | CASRPTGGTNYGYTF | TGTGCCAGCAGACCGACAGGGGGAACGAACTATGGCTACACCTTC
TRBJ1-1 | few | - | TRBV29-1 | CSVAALGTEAFF | TGCAGCGTTGCCGCGCTTGGCACTGAAGCTTTCTTT
TRBJ2-2 | few | - | TRBV5-4 | CASSLGTGKGSSGELFF | TGTGCCAGCAGCTTGGGTACAGGGAAGGGGAGTAGCGGGGAGCTGTTTTTT
TRBJ2-5 | few | - | TRBV30 | CAWETGPQETQYF | TGTGCCTGGGAAACAGGGCCCCAAGAGACCCAGTACTTC
TRBJ2-7 | few | - | TRBV7-2 | CASSLGSAVSYEQYF | TGTGCCAGCAGCTTAGGTTCGGCAGTCTCCTACGAGCAGTACTTC
TRBJ2-5 | - | - | TRBV14 | CASSQDTTPWETQYF | TGTGCCAGCAGCCAAGACACGACGCCATGGGAGACCCAGTACTTC
TRBJ2-1 | - | TRBD2 | TRBV7-2 | CASSLGGLAGTNNEQFF | TGTGCCAGCAGCTTAGGTGGACTAGCGGGCACTAACAATGAGCAGTTCTTC
TRBJ2-5 | - | - | TRBV4-2 | CASSQVAGGTQETQYF | TGTGCCAGCAGCCAAGTTGCAGGGGGGACACAAGAGACCCAGTACTTC
TRBJ2-7 | few | - | TRBV29-1 | CSVGQGTYEQYF | TGCAGCGTTGGTCAGGGGACCTACGAGCAGTACTTC